Below, 20 T cell receptor beta chains from the same sample are listed, as sequenced in a study of blood T cell repertoires in COVID-19. The assay was immunoSEQ multiplex PCR, and TCRdb's table has in-frame clones only and misses some. Of 150,000 to 200,000 clones listed, roughly 82% are singletons. Sequencing was carried out using PBMCs or T cells enriched from blood (not recorded which). These receptors originate from a woman aged 55-70 years with acute COVID-19.

V gene TRBV6-5 combines with J gene TRBJ1-1; 7 bases fit TRBD1. CDR1 MNHEY and CDR2 SVGAGI come from the germline V gene. This CDR3 region has 11 residues. With 6 bases clipped from V and 10 bases from J, the junction kept 5 bases outside the gene matches. CDR3 sequence (DNA): TGTGCCAGCAGGACGGACAGGAGAGCTTTCTTT. The encoded protein is CASRTDRRAFF.

This chain joins TRBV3-1 (or the pseudogene TRBV3-2) and TRBJ1-2; a possible D gene is TRBD1 (5 bases). The CDR3 sequence is 19 residues long. Trimming took off 2 bases at V and 2 bases at J, with 24 bases between the two ends. Germline V lookup: CDR1 LGHDT, CDR2 YNNKEL (reference sequence). In nucleotides, the CDR3 is TGTGCCAGCAGCCAAACTTGGACCCCGGAGCAGGGAAGCAACTATGGCTACACCTTC. Amino acid sequence: CASSQTWTPEQGSNYGYTF.

The gene calls are TRBV6-2 or TRBV6-3 and TRBJ2-2, with a possible D match to TRBD1 (6 bases). The V gene lost 0 bases and the J gene lost 7 bases, with 15 bases spanning the gap. From germline, CDR1 is MNHEY and CDR2 SVGEGT. This CDR3 is built from 16 residues. The CDR3 is CASSYSTGTFLGELFF. Here the CDR3 DNA reads TGTGCCAGCAGTTACTCGACCGGGACATTCCTCGGGGAGCTGTTTTTT.

This clone has only a few counts. The chain combines TRBV3-1 (or the pseudogene TRBV3-2) with TRBJ2-5, with D tentatively TRBD1 (7 bases). V was shortened by 4 bases and J by 3 bases, with 9 bases between the two germline ends. The CDR3 spans 13 residues. From germline, CDR1 is LGHDT and CDR2 YNNKEL (reference sequence). CDR3 in DNA: TGTGCCAGCAGCCCAGGGGGGAAAGAGACCCAGTACTTC. Protein: CASSPGGKETQYF.

The chain carries TRBV2 and TRBJ2-4, with 11 bases lining up with TRBD2. CDR1 is SNHLY and CDR2 is FYNNEI in the germline V gene. This CDR3 has 16 amino acids. Trimming cost V 7 bases and J 2 bases; bases outside gene matches: 7. This chain's CDR3 is CASNLAGGRTKNIQYF. CDR3 coding DNA: TGTGCCAGCAACCTAGCGGGGGGTAGGACCAAAAACATTCAGTACTTC.

This clone was detected only once. The rearrangement links TRBV11-2 to TRBJ2-2, with D perhaps matching TRBD1 (6 bases). Germline-derived CDR1 and CDR2 are SGHAT and FQNNGV. The V gene lost 1 base and the J gene lost 1 base, with 13 bases spanning the gap. This CDR3 contains 17 residues. The CDR3 DNA reads TGTGCCAGCAGCTTAGGGTGGGGGCCTCAGAACACCGGGGAGCTGTTTTTT. It encodes CASSLGWGPQNTGELFF.

This clone came up many times. This chain joins TRBV20-1 and TRBJ1-2, with unresolved D. Germline CDR1 and CDR2: DFQATT and SNEGSKA (reference sequence). This CDR3 spans 11 amino acids. V dropped 3 bases and J dropped 3 bases, with 5 bases sitting between them. CDR3: CSASEDYGYTF. The CDR3 DNA follows: TGCAGTGCTAGCGAGGACTATGGCTACACCTTC.

The sample holds one count of this clone. The chain combines TRBV27 with TRBJ1-5, with D perhaps matching TRBD1 (5 bases). Trimming left V 4 bases short and J 7 bases short, with 23 bases between. Germline-derived CDR1 and CDR2 are MNHEY and SMNVEV (reference sequence). The CDR3 is made up of 17 amino acids. The CDR3 DNA reads as TGTGCCAGCAGTTCTTTAACGATGGGGGGAAAGCACCAGCCCCAGCATTTT. This translates into CASSSLTMGGKHQPQHF.

The chain combines TRBV6-5 with TRBJ2-1; 9 bases align to TRBD2. The V and J ends lost 2 bases and 8 bases, in that order; junction bases with no gene match: 7. Looked up from germline, CDR1 is MNHEY and CDR2 is SVGAGI. This CDR3 is 15 amino acids long. The CDR3 DNA reads TGTGCCAGCAGTTACATGCAGCGGGGGGCGTATGAGCAGTTCTTC. Its translation is CASSYMQRGAYEQFF.

V and J are TRBV19 and TRBJ1-5; 7 nucleotides line up with TRBD1. Germline V CDR1 and CDR2: LNHDA, SQIVND (reference sequence). CDR3 length equals 15 residues. Trimming took 6 bases from V and 2 from J; bases not matched to a gene: 7. The CDR3 DNA reads as TGTGCCAGTAGCCAAACAGGGGATGGCAATCAGCCCCAGCATTTT. Translation gives CASSQTGDGNQPQHF.

This clone has just one count. This chain connects TRBV3-1 (or the pseudogene TRBV3-2) to TRBJ2-5; 10 nucleotides match TRBD2. CDR3 length: 15 amino acids. The V gene's germline CDR1 is LGHDT and CDR2 YNNKEL (reference sequence). J was trimmed by 5 bases and V by 7 bases; bases with no gene match: 10. CDR3 protein: CASKPHKREGETQYF. The CDR3 coding sequence is TGTGCCAGCAAACCCCACAAGCGGGAGGGGGAGACCCAGTACTTC.

The rearrangement links TRBV21-1 to TRBJ2-1; the D call of TRBD2 is as the table states it, not checked on the DNA. TRBV21-1 is a pseudogene. CDR3 length equals 14 residues. CDR3 amino acids: CASSRKGSGYEQFF. The CDR3 DNA follows: TGTGCCAGCAGCCGTAAGGGAAGCGGTTATGAGCAGTTCTTC.

This clone occurred once. This chain uses TRBV19 with TRBJ1-1, with D uncertain. Germline loops: CDR1 LNHDA, CDR2 SQIVND (reference sequence). This CDR3 has 12 residues. Between the trimmed V and J ends, which lost 3 bases and 1 base, there was a span of 3 bases. This CDR3 is CASSIWNTEAFF. In DNA form, the CDR3 reads TGTGCCAGTAGTATCTGGAACACTGAAGCTTTCTTT.

This chain links TRBV5-1 with TRBJ2-6; D possibly corresponds to TRBD2 (7 bases). Looked up from germline, CDR1 is SGHRS and CDR2 is YFSETQ. Trimming left V 4 bases short and J 2 bases short, with 19 bases between. The CDR3 extends over 18 amino acids. In DNA, the CDR3 is TGCGCCAGCAGCCCCCTAGCAGGGGCGGGAGCTGGGGCCAACGTCCTGACTTTC. Encoded protein: CASSPLAGAGAGANVLTF.

The V call is TRBV24-1, the J call TRBJ1-1, with a tentative D call TRBD1 (6 bases). Trimming took off 9 bases at V and 2 bases at J, with 15 bases between the two ends. The CDR3 sequence is 14 residues long. CDR1 KGHDR and CDR2 SFDVKD come from the germline V gene. CDR3 in amino acids: CATRQGPLNTEAFF. DNA of the CDR3: TGTGCCACCCGTCAGGGGCCATTAAACACTGAAGCTTTCTTT.

The rearrangement uses TRBV10-3 and TRBJ2-5; 11 bases map to TRBD1. This CDR3 has 13 residues. Germline CDR1 ENHRY, CDR2 SYGVKD. CDR3 loop: CASTGTGGETQYF. In DNA form, the CDR3 reads TGTGCGTCTACCGGGACAGGGGGAGAGACCCAGTACTTC.

V gene TRBV19 combines with J gene TRBJ1-3; maybe TRBD1 (6 bases). V was shortened by 9 bases and J by 2 bases, with 14 bases between the two germline ends. Germline-derived CDR1 and CDR2 are LNHDA and SQIVND (reference sequence). The CDR3 totals 14 residues. The CDR3 loop is CASASGGPGNTIYF. The CDR3 coding sequence is TGTGCCAGCGCCTCGGGGGGGCCTGGAAACACCATATATTTT. Full variable domain (outside the CDR3, taken from reference TRBV19 and TRBJ1-3): DGGITQSPKYLFRKEGQNVTLSCEQNLNHDAMYWYRQDPGQGLRLIYYSQIVNDFQKGDIAEGYSVSREKKESFPLTVTSAQKNPTAFYLCASASGGPGNTIYFGEGSWLTVV.

V is TRBV10-1 and J is TRBJ1-2; TRBD1 might be the D (5 bases). CDR3 size: 11 residues. In germline, CDR1 is WNHNN, CDR2 SYGVQD (reference sequence). Trimming shortened V by 8 bases and J by 9 bases, and 13 bases separated the two germline ends. For the CDR3, the DNA is TGCGCCAGCCCACCCCAGGGCTGCTACACCTTC. The encoded protein is CASPPQGCYTF.

This clone was detected a few times. The CDR3 loop reads CASSTRTSTSTDTQYF. DNA for the CDR3: TGTGCCAGCAGCACCCGGACTTCTACTAGCACAGATACGCAGTATTTT. The V gene is TRBV13, the J gene TRBJ2-3, with a tentative D call TRBD2 (5 bases). This CDR3 contains 16 residues. V was pared by 5 bases and J by 0 bases, with 15 bases between. CDR1 and CDR2 from the germline V gene are PRHDT and FYEKMQ (reference sequence).

The chain combines TRBV10-3 with TRBJ2-1, with TRBD2 matching 7 bases. The CDR3 spans 14 residues. V gave up 5 bases and J gave up 8 bases; unmatched junction bases: 9. CDR1 ENHRY and CDR2 SYGVKD come from the germline V gene. The CDR3 sequence: CAISRSGTGDEQFF. CDR3 coding DNA: TGTGCCATCAGTCGCAGCGGGACCGGCGATGAGCAGTTCTTC.